This T cell receptor beta chain was retrieved from a study of T cell changes during pregnancy in multiple sclerosis. TCRdb keeps only in-frame clones here, not all; method: immunoSEQ multiplex PCR. The table has 65,000 to 75,000 clones, 85% to 95% seen once. The CDR3 sequence is 15 residues long. Trimming removed 6 bases at V and 1 base at J, with 14 bases between. CDR1 is SGHNT and CDR2 is YYREEE in the germline V gene (reference sequence). The sequence derives from a female donor in good health, enrolled as a control in a pregnancy study. The source material was CD8+ T cells from peripheral blood mononuclear cells, sampled in the third trimester of pregnancy. The chain uses TRBV5-4 and TRBJ1-3; unclear D gene. The CDR3 reads CASTTRHQSGNTIYF. The CDR3 bases are TGTGCCAGCACCACGAGGCACCAGTCTGGAAACACCATATATTTT.